This paragraph covers one TCR beta chain sequence. CDR1 LGHDT and CDR2 YNNKEL come from the germline V gene (reference sequence). V lost 1 base and J lost 8; bases outside the gene matches: 1. This CDR3 spans 13 amino acids. The sample originates from a study of blood T cell repertoires in COVID-19. Produced via immunoSEQ multiplex PCR; TCRdb's table is partial and in-frame only. Of tens of thousands of clones in the sample, around 85% were seen once. This receptor was identified in a man older than 75 with acute or convalescent COVID-19. V usage is TRBV3-1 (or the pseudogene TRBV3-2) and J usage is TRBJ2-1, with 8 bases fitting TRBD2. The sample comprised peripheral blood. The CDR3, as DNA: TGTGCCAGCAGCCAAGCGGGAGGGCATGAGCAGTTCTTC. Its protein is CASSQAGGHEQFF.